This TCR beta chain was identified during a study of OX40 agonist ivuxolimab in advanced cancers. Overall study context: Ivuxolimab was delivered to patients intravenously every 2 weeks at doses spanning 0.01 to 10 mg/kg. Dose-escalation patients were diagnosed with hepatocellular carcinoma, melanoma, renal cell cancer or head and neck cancer. Study results and limitations: Partly responding patients at 0.1-3.0 mg/kg showed some of the smallest clonal expansion. Averaged across samples, CD8+ T cells carried more expanded clones than CD4+ did.

Worth noting for this clone: Its antigen is undetermined.

Clones were read by immunoSEQ multiplex PCR, and TCRdb kept only the in-frame ones, dropping some. The table has tens of thousands of clones, 75% to 90% seen once. The CDR3 has 13 residues. The junction had 7 bases not matched to a gene; V was cut back by 8 bases and J by 5 bases. Germline assignment: CDR1 SEHNR and CDR2 FQNEAQ (reference sequence). Sample: CD4+ or CD8+ T cells sorted from blood, taken in a trial of the OX40 agonist ivuxolimab. The gene calls are TRBV7-9 and TRBJ2-5, with 8 bases aligning to TRBD2. The sequence came from an adult with an advanced solid tumor such as melanoma, head and neck, liver or kidney cancer. DNA of the CDR3: TGTGCCAGCCGACGGGGGGGCTTGGAGACCCAGTACTTC. It yields the protein CASRRGGLETQYF. The whole variable domain, filled in from reference TRBV7-9 and TRBJ2-5, reads DTGVSQNPRHKITKRGQNVTFRCDPISEHNRLYWYRQTLGQGPEFLTYFQNEAQLEKSRLLSDRFSAERPKGSFSTLEIQRTEQGDSAMYLCASRRGGLETQYFGPGTRLLVL.